The rows below give T cell receptor beta chains drawn from one sample of a study of control samples from healthy donors and cancer patients. Here immunoSEQ multiplex PCR was the method, and the copy in TCRdb shows in-frame clones only, minus some. Of some 410,000 clones in the sample, around 90% are singletons; the top ten hold 5.5% to 8%. Sequenced sample: PBMCs. The receptors stem from a man aged 40-49 years with head and neck cancer. Both conserved end residues are part of each CDR3. D genes are given only for firm matches. Expanded clones are given a class, and other clones once, few, many or no size at all.

J gene: TRBJ2-2; V gene: TRBV5-4; clone size: -; D gene: -; CDR3 protein: CASSTSGLGTGELFF; CDR3 DNA: TGTGCCAGCAGCACATCAGGGTTAGGGACCGGGGAGCTGTTTTTT
J gene: TRBJ2-3; V gene: TRBV6-5; clone size: once; D gene: TRBD2; CDR3 protein: CASSRPGLVRAQYF; CDR3 DNA: TGTGCCAGCAGCCGCCCCGGACTAGTTAGGGCGCAGTATTTT
J gene: TRBJ1-5; V gene: TRBV24-1; clone size: -; D gene: -; CDR3 protein: CATSVQGSNQPQHF; CDR3 DNA: TGTGCCACCAGTGTTCAGGGGTCGAATCAGCCCCAGCATTTT
J gene: TRBJ1-2; V gene: TRBV3-1/TRBV3-2; clone size: -; D gene: -; CDR3 protein: CASSQLQPVLSYGYTF; CDR3 DNA: TGTGCCAGCAGCCAATTACAGCCCGTTTTATCCTATGGCTACACCTTC
J gene: TRBJ1-1; V gene: TRBV11-2; clone size: -; D gene: -; CDR3 protein: CASRDRRTAREAFF; CDR3 DNA: TGTGCCAGCAGGGACCGAAGGACAGCAAGAGAAGCTTTCTTT
J gene: TRBJ2-7; V gene: TRBV2; clone size: -; D gene: -; CDR3 protein: CASSEARFRISIHEQYF; CDR3 DNA: TGTGCCAGCAGTGAAGCGCGTTTTAGAATTTCTATCCACGAGCAGTACTTC
J gene: TRBJ1-3; V gene: TRBV3-1/TRBV3-2; clone size: -; D gene: -; CDR3 protein: CASSQVAVRGPGNTIYF; CDR3 DNA: TGTGCCAGCAGCCAAGTAGCCGTGAGAGGTCCTGGAAACACCATATATTTT
J gene: TRBJ1-6; V gene: TRBV6-5; clone size: -; D gene: -; CDR3 protein: CASTPGMGYNSPLHF; CDR3 DNA: TGTGCCAGCACCCCCGGTATGGGGTATAATTCACCCCTCCACTTT
J gene: TRBJ2-3; V gene: TRBV20-1; clone size: -; D gene: -; CDR3 protein: CSASPGSTDTQYF; CDR3 DNA: TGCAGTGCTAGTCCCGGGAGCACAGATACGCAGTATTTT
J gene: TRBJ1-1; V gene: TRBV5-8; clone size: -; D gene: -; CDR3 protein: CASTAGGGRMNTEAFF; CDR3 DNA: TGTGCCAGCACGGCGGGGGGAGGGCGCATGAACACTGAAGCTTTCTTT
J gene: TRBJ1-5; V gene: TRBV7-8; clone size: -; D gene: -; CDR3 protein: CASSLGGLGSNQPQHF; CDR3 DNA: TGTGCCAGCAGCTTAGGGGGGTTAGGTAGCAATCAGCCCCAGCATTTT
J gene: TRBJ1-1; V gene: TRBV2; clone size: -; D gene: -; CDR3 protein: CASSETGSTEAFF; CDR3 DNA: TGTGCCAGCAGTGAGACGGGCTCCACTGAAGCTTTCTTT
J gene: TRBJ2-3; V gene: TRBV6-5; clone size: -; D gene: TRBD2; CDR3 protein: CASRPSGTDTQYF; CDR3 DNA: TGTGCCAGCAGACCTAGCGGTACAGATACGCAGTATTTT
J gene: TRBJ1-5; V gene: TRBV6-2/TRBV6-3; clone size: -; D gene: -; CDR3 protein: CASSYSAGNQPQHF; CDR3 DNA: TGTGCCAGCAGTTACAGCGCCGGTAATCAGCCCCAGCATTTT
J gene: TRBJ1-4; V gene: TRBV6-5; clone size: -; D gene: TRBD1; CDR3 protein: CASRTGVEDEKLFF; CDR3 DNA: TGTGCCAGCAGAACAGGGGTGGAGGATGAAAAACTGTTTTTT
J gene: TRBJ2-3; V gene: TRBV30; clone size: -; D gene: -; CDR3 protein: CAWSDGETQYF; CDR3 DNA: TGTGCCTGGAGCGACGGAGAGACGCAGTATTTT
J gene: TRBJ2-5; V gene: TRBV3-1/TRBV3-2; clone size: -; D gene: TRBD2; CDR3 protein: CASSQERGAQETQYF; CDR3 DNA: TGTGCCAGCAGCCAAGAGCGGGGGGCACAAGAGACCCAGTACTTC
J gene: TRBJ1-1; V gene: TRBV7-9; clone size: few; D gene: -; CDR3 protein: CASSKGHLEAFF; CDR3 DNA: TGTGCCAGCAGCAAGGGACATCTTGAAGCTTTCTTT
J gene: TRBJ1-5; V gene: TRBV6-5; clone size: few; D gene: -; CDR3 protein: CASSPDYSNQPQHF; CDR3 DNA: TGTGCCAGCAGCCCGGACTATAGCAATCAGCCCCAGCATTTT
J gene: TRBJ2-1; V gene: TRBV4-1; clone size: once; D gene: TRBD1; CDR3 protein: CASSQVQGAGNEQFF; CDR3 DNA: TGCGCCAGCAGCCAAGTGCAGGGGGCGGGAAATGAGCAGTTCTTC